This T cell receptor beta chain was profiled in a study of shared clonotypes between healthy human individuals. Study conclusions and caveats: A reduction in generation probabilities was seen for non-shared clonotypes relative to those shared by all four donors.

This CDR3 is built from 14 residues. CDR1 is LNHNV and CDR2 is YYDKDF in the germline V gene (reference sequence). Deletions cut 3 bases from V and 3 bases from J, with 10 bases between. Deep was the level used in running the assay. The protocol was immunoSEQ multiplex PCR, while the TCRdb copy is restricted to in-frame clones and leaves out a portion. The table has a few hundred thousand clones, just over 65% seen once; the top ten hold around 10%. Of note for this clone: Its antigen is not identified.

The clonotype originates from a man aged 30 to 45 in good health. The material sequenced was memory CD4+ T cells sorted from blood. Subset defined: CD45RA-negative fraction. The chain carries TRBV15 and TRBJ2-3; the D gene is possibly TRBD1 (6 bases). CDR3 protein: CATSSPGETDTQYF. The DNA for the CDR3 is TGTGCCACCAGCAGCCCAGGGGAGACAGATACGCAGTATTTT.